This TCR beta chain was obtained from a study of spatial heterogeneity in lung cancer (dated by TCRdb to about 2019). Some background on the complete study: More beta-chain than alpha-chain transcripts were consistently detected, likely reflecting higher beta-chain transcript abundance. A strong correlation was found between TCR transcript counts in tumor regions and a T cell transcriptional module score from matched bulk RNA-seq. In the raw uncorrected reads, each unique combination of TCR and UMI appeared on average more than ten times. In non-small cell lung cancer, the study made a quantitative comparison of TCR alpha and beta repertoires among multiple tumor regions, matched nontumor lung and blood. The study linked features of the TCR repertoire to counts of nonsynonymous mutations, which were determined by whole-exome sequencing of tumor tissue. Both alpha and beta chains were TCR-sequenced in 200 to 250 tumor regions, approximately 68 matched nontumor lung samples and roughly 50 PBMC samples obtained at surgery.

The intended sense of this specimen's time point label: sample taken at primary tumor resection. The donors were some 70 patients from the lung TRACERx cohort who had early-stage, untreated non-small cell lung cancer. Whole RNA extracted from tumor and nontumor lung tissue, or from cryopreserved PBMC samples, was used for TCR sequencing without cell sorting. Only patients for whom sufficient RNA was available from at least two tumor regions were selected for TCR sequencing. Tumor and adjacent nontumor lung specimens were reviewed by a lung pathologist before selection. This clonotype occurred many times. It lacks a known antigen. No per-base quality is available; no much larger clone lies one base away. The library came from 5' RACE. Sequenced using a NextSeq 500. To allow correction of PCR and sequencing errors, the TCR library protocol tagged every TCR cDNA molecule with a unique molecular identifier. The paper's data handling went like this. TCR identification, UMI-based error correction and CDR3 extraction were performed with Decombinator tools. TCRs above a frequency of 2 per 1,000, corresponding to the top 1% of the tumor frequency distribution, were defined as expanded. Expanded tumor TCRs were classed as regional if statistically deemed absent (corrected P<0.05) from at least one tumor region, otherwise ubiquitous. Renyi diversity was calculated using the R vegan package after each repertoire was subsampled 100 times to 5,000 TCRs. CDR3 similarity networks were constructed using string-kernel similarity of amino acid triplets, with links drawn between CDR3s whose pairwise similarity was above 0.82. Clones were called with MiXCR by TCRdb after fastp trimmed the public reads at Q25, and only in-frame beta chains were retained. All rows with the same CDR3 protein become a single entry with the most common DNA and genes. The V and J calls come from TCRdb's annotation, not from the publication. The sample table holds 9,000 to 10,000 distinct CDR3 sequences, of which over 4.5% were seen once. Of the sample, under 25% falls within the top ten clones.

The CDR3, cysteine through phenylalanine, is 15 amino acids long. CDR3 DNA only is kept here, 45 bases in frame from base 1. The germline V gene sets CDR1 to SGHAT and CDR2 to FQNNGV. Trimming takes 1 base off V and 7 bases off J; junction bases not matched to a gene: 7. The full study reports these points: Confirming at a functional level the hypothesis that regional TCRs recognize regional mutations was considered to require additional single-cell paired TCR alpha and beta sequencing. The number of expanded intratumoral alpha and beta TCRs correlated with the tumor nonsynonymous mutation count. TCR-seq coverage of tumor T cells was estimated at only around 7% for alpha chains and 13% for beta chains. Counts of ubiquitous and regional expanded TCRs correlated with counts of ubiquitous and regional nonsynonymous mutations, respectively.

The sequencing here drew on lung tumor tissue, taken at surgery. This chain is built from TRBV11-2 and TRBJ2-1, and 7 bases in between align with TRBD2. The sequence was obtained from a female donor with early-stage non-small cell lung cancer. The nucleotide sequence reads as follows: TGTGCCAGCAGCTTAGGGGGAGGGCCCGGGAATGAGCAGTTCTTC. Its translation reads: CASSLGGGPGNEQFF.